The present T cell receptor beta chain was sequenced within a study of blood T cell repertoires in COVID-19. TCRdb keeps only in-frame clones here, not all; method: immunoSEQ multiplex PCR. The sample records 540,000 or so clones, approximately 88% being singletons. The J segment lost 4 bases and the V segment lost 2 bases, leaving 13 bases of the junction unmatched. The CDR3 spans 17 residues. Germline V gene data show CDR1 as SGHTA and CDR2 as FQGNSA. The TCR comes from a woman aged 50 to 60 with COVID-19, enrolled during active disease. The sample was peripheral blood. The rearrangement links TRBV7-2 to TRBJ2-7, with 8 bases matching TRBD2. CDR3 nucleotides: TGTGCCAGCAGCTTAAGGGCGGGGGGTTCGAAAATTTACGAGCAGTACTTC. Amino acids: CASSLRAGGSKIYEQYF. Filled out from reference TRBV7-2 and TRBJ2-7, the complete variable domain reads GAGVSQSPSNKVTEKGKDVELRCDPISGHTALYWYRQSLGQGLEFLIYFQGNSAPDKSGLPSDRFSAERTGGSVSTLTIQRTQQEDSAVYLCASSLRAGGSKIYEQYFGPGTRLTVT.